These 20 T cell receptor beta chains came from one sample sequenced in a study of T cells in Graves' hyperthyroidism and ophthalmopathy. The CDR3 regions of TCR beta were amplified from RNA transcripts. First-round RT-PCR targeting the TCR CDR3 was performed with the HTBI primer set. TCRdb reanalysed the multiplex PCR reads using MiXCR and keeps one entry per CDR3 protein. The data hold fewer than 900,000 distinct CDR3 sequences, with about a sixth observed a single time. The sample comprised blood. These receptors originate from a man between 18 and 29 years old with Graves' hyperthyroidism.

The chain combines TRBV6-5 with TRBJ2-3; no definite D call. V lost 2 bases and J lost 4, with 7 bases in between. CDR1 and CDR2 (germline): MNHEY, SVGAGI. This CDR3 region has 13 residues. The CDR3 region is CASSYVLADTQYF. CDR3 DNA sequence: TGTGCCAGCAGTTACGTTTTGGCAGATACGCAGTATTTT.

The sample holds a few counts of this clonotype. The chain has TRBV7-9 and TRBJ2-3; 11 positions match TRBD2. This CDR3 is 16 amino acids long. Trimming cost V 1 base and J 5 bases; bases outside gene matches: 5. CDR1 and CDR2 from the germline V gene are SEHNR and FQNEAQ (reference sequence). For the CDR3, the DNA is TGTGCCAGCAGCTTAGTTGCGCTAGCGGGAGGAGATACGCAGTATTTT. The encoded protein is CASSLVALAGGDTQYF.

This clonotype was seen a handful of times. J is TRBJ1-4 and V is TRBV11-1; 9 nucleotides match TRBD1. V lost 4 bases, J lost 8 bases, and 8 bases stayed unmatched. CDR3 size: 15 residues. The V gene's germline CDR1 is SGHAT and CDR2 FQDESV (reference sequence). This CDR3 reads CASSSIGTGNEKLFF. The CDR3 coding sequence is TGTGCCAGCAGCTCCATCGGGACAGGGAACGAAAAACTGTTTTTT.

The J gene is TRBJ2-7, the V gene TRBV18, with 9 nucleotides matching TRBD1. Germline CDR1 is KGHSH and CDR2 is LQKENI. V gave up 0 bases and J gave up 3 bases; unmatched junction bases: 6. The CDR3 spans 16 residues. CDR3: CASSPPIGTGSYEQYF. The CDR3 DNA reads as TGTGCCAGCTCACCACCTATCGGGACAGGGAGCTACGAGCAGTACTTC. The full variable domain, completed using reference TRBV18 and TRBJ2-7, is NAGVMQNPRHLVRRRGQEARLRCSPMKGHSHVYWYRQLPEEGLKFMVYLQKENIIDESGMPKERFSAEFPKEGPSILRIQQVVRGDSAAYFCASSPPIGTGSYEQYFGPGTRLTVT.

This clonotype was detected a few times. The V gene is TRBV20-1, the J gene TRBJ1-1, with 11 bases matching TRBD1. The CDR3 loop spans 14 amino acids. Germline V gives CDR1 DFQATT, CDR2 SNEGSKA (reference sequence). V lost 5 bases, J lost 1 base, and 3 bases stayed unmatched. The CDR3 is CSAAGTGGNTEAFF. The CDR3 DNA sequence: TGCAGTGCTGCCGGGACAGGGGGGAACACTGAAGCTTTCTTT.

This clonotype came up a few times. The chain uses TRBV19 and TRBJ2-1, with 9 nucleotides matching TRBD2. The CDR3 is made up of 16 amino acids. The V gene end was trimmed by 3 bases and the J gene end by 0 bases; junction bases not matched to a gene: 3. The germline CDR1 and CDR2 sequences are LNHDA and SQIVND (reference sequence). CDR3 region: CASSIIAGASYNEQFF. CDR3 nucleotide sequence: TGTGCCAGTAGTATCATAGCGGGAGCCTCCTACAATGAGCAGTTCTTC.

This clonotype was counted at least ten times. The chain uses TRBV6-1 and TRBJ2-7; D is ambiguous. The CDR3 is 16 residues long. Germline CDR1 reads MNHNS; CDR2 reads SASEGT. V dropped 1 base and J dropped 3 bases, with 16 bases sitting between them. The DNA of the CDR3 is TGTGCCAGCAGTGAAGTGGGTCGACGGTTGAGCTACGAGCAGTACTTC. Translation gives CASSEVGRRLSYEQYF.

This clonotype was seen a few times. The chain links TRBV20-1 to TRBJ1-1, with unresolved D. The germline gives CDR1 DFQATT, CDR2 SNEGSKA (reference sequence). V was shortened by 5 bases and J by 5 bases, with 12 bases between the two germline ends. This CDR3 region has 12 residues. The CDR3 DNA is TGCAGTGCTGCCCCCGGTTGGACTGAAGCTTTCTTT. This translates into CSAAPGWTEAFF.

This clonotype was counted many times. This sequence joins TRBV5-1 and TRBJ1-5; D may be TRBD1 (6 bases). Trimming stripped 1 base from V and 6 bases from J, with 14 bases between. This CDR3 comprises 15 residues. The germline V gene has CDR1 SGHRS and CDR2 YFSETQ. In DNA, the CDR3 is TGCGCCAGCAGCTTGACAGGGACCGTGGGTCAGCCCCAGCATTTT. Translating it yields CASSLTGTVGQPQHF.

This clonotype was picked up many times. CDR3 sequence (DNA): TGCAGTGCCACTAGCGGGAGGGCCCCCTACGAGCAGTACTTC. As protein: CSATSGRAPYEQYF. This chain uses TRBV20-1 with TRBJ2-7; 13 bases agree with TRBD2. Germline V gene sequence: CDR1 DFQATT, CDR2 SNEGSKA (reference sequence). The V segment lost 6 bases and the J segment 2 bases; nucleotides outside the gene matches: 4. There are 14 residues in the CDR3.

This clonotype was counted many times. This chain connects TRBV28 to TRBJ2-1; 12 positions agree with TRBD2. Germline V gene data show CDR1 as MDHEN and CDR2 as SYDVKM. The CDR3 spans 17 residues. V gave up 6 bases and J gave up 0 bases; unmatched junction bases: 6. In nucleotides, the CDR3 is TGTGCCAGCAGCCCTTCGACTAGCGGGGGCTCCTACAATGAGCAGTTCTTC. Translated: CASSPSTSGGSYNEQFF.

This clonotype was counted only a few times. The chain has TRBV11-1 and TRBJ2-1; either TRBD1 or TRBD2 may supply D (5 bases each). V was trimmed by 10 bases and J by 6 bases, leaving 22 bases between them. Per the germline V gene, CDR1 is SGHAT and CDR2 is FQDESV (reference sequence). The CDR3 contains 15 residues. The CDR3 nucleotides are TGTGCCATCACCCCGTTTGAGGGGAAGTCCAATGAGCAGTTCTTC. Its translation is CAITPFEGKSNEQFF.

This clonotype was counted ten times or more. The rearrangement joins TRBV6-2 or TRBV6-3 to TRBJ2-7, with D perhaps TRBD2 (5 bases). CDR3 length equals 14 residues. V lost 7 bases, J lost 6 bases, and 19 bases lay in between. Germline V gene data show CDR1 as MNHEY and CDR2 as SVGEGT. CDR3 amino acids: CASNPLFKRAEQYF. The CDR3 DNA is TGTGCCAGCAACCCCCTATTCAAGAGGGCCGAGCAGTACTTC.

The J gene is TRBJ1-5, the V gene TRBV7-9; D is possibly TRBD1 (6 bases). The CDR3 loop spans 14 amino acids. CDR1 SEHNR and CDR2 FQNEAQ come from the germline V gene (reference sequence). V lost 5 bases and J 2 bases, leaving 10 bases between the germline ends. The CDR3 nucleotides are TGTGCCAGCAGCCAAGGGGGTGGCAATCAGCCCCAGCATTTT. Translation: CASSQGGGNQPQHF. Full variable domain (rest looked up from reference TRBV7-9 and TRBJ1-5): DTGVSQNPRHKITKRGQNVTFRCDPISEHNRLYWYRQTLGQGPEFLTYFQNEAQLEKSRLLSDRFSAERPKGSFSTLEIQRTEQGDSAMYLCASSQGGGNQPQHFGDGTRLSIL.

This clonotype showed up many times. CDR3 bases: TGTGCCAGCAGCCCGTTCAGCGGAGCCCAAGAGACCCAGTACTTC. Amino acids: CASSPFSGAQETQYF. The rearrangement links TRBV7-6 to TRBJ2-5; possibly TRBD2 for D (5 bases). Looked up from germline, CDR1 is SGHVS and CDR2 is FNYEAQ. The CDR3 consists of 15 residues. Between the trimmed V and J ends, which lost 5 bases and 1 base, there was a span of 14 bases.

This clonotype was seen ten or more times. This rearrangement joins TRBV28 to TRBJ2-7; D tentatively reads TRBD1 or TRBD2 (5 bases each). The germline V and J ends were trimmed by 7 bases and 0 bases, with 13 bases remaining between them. This CDR3 is built from 14 residues. Germline CDR1 MDHEN, CDR2 SYDVKM. The CDR3 loop is CASKLGTSSYEQYF. CDR3 DNA: TGTGCCAGCAAGCTGGGGACGAGCTCCTACGAGCAGTACTTC.

This clonotype was seen a handful of times. The chain carries TRBV14 and TRBJ2-1, with TRBD2 matching over 7 bases. The CDR3 length is 15 residues. Germline V gene sequence: CDR1 SGHDN, CDR2 FVKESK. The trim removed 4 bases at V and 5 bases at J, leaving 8 bases unmatched. CDR3 bases: TGTGCCAGCAGCCGCGGGAGACTCTGGAACAATGAGCAGTTCTTC. Translating gives CASSRGRLWNNEQFF.

This clonotype was seen more than once but under ten times. The chain links TRBV30 to TRBJ2-3; 9 bases line up with TRBD1. The CDR3 sequence is 14 residues long. V dropped 1 base and J dropped 4; count of bases not matched to a gene: 3. Germline values: CDR1 GTSNPN, CDR2 SVGIG (reference sequence). For the CDR3, the DNA is TGTGCCTGGAGTGGGGGACAGGGTGCAGATACGCAGTATTTT. It yields the protein CAWSGGQGADTQYF. Full variable domain (outside the CDR3, taken from reference TRBV30 and TRBJ2-3): SQTIHQWPATLVQPVGSPLSLECTVEGTSNPNLYWYRQAAGRGLQLLFYSVGIGQISSEVPQNLSASRPQDRQFILSSKKLLLSDSGFYLCAWSGGQGADTQYFGPGTRLTVL.

This clonotype occurred once. This sequence joins TRBV6-2 or TRBV6-3 and TRBJ1-4; no definite D call. V was pared by 2 bases and J by 0 bases, with 10 bases between. The CDR3 has 16 residues. Germline V gives CDR1 MNHEY, CDR2 SVGEGT. Written as DNA, the CDR3 is TGTGCCAGCAGTTACCCGAGGGCTTCAACTAATGAAAAACTGTTTTTT. It yields the protein CASSYPRASTNEKLFF.

The chain joins TRBV7-2 to TRBJ2-7, with D unresolved. V lost 5 bases and J 0 bases, leaving 14 bases between the germline ends. The germline CDR1 and CDR2 sequences are SGHTA and FQGNSA. CDR3 length equals 15 residues. Written as DNA, the CDR3 is TGTGCCAGCAGCCCTCCGGCGGCCAGCTCCTACGAGCAGTACTTC. It codes for CASSPPAASSYEQYF.